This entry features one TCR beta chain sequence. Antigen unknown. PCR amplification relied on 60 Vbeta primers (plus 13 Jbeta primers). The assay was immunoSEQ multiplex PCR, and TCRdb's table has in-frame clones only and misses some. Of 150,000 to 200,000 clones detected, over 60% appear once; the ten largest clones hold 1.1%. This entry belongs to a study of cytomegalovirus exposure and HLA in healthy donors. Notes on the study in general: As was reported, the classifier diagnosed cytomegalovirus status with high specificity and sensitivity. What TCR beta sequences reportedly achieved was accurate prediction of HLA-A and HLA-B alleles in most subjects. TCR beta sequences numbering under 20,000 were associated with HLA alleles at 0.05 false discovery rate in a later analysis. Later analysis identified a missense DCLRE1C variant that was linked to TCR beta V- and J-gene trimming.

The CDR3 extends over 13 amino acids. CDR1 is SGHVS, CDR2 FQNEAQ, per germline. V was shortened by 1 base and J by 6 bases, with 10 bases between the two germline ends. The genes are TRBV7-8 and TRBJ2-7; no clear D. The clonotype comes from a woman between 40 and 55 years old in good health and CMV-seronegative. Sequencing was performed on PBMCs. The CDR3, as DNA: TGTGCCAGCAGCTTAGATCTAGTCTTCGAGCAGTACGTC. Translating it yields CASSLDLVFEQYV.